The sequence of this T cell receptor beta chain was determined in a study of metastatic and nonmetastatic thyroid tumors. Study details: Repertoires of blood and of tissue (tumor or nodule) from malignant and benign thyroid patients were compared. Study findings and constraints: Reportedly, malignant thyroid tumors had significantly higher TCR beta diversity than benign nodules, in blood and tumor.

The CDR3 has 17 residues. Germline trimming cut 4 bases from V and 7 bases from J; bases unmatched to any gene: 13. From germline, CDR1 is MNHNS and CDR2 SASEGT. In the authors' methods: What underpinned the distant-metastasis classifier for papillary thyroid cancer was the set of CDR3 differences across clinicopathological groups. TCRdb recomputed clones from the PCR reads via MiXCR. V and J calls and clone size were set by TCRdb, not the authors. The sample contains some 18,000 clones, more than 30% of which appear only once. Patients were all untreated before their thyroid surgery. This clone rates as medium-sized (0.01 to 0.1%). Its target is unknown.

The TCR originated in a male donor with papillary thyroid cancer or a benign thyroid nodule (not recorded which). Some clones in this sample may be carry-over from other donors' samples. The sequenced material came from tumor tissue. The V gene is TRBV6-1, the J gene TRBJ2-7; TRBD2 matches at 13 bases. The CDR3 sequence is CASSVTPGTSGIREQYF. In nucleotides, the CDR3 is TGTGCCAGCAGTGTTACCCCCGGGACTAGCGGGATAAGGGAGCAGTACTTC.